This TCR beta chain was identified during a study of blood T cell repertoires in COVID-19. Study at large: Whether acute or convalescent, the COVID-19 samples came from the United States, Italy and Spain.

In germline, CDR1 is SEHNR, CDR2 FQNEAQ (reference sequence). J lost 4 bases, V lost 0 bases, and 8 bases had no gene match. CDR3 length equals 16 residues. Sequenced by immunoSEQ multiplex PCR; TCRdb stores in-frame clones only, minus some. The table has about 250,000 clones, 86% seen once; the top ten hold less than 3%. Sequences were obtained from peripheral blood. The chain combines TRBV7-9 with TRBJ1-2, with TRBD1 matching over 7 bases. The TCR sequence derives from a woman aged 30 to 39 with active or convalescent COVID-19. The CDR3 region has the DNA TGTGCCAGCAGCTTAGCAGGAGGGGGCGCGGCCTATGGCTACACCTTC. Its translation: CASSLAGGGAAYGYTF. The whole variable domain, remainder taken from reference TRBV7-9 and TRBJ1-2, is DTGVSQNPRHKITKRGQNVTFRCDPISEHNRLYWYRQTLGQGPEFLTYFQNEAQLEKSRLLSDRFSAERPKGSFSTLEIQRTEQGDSAMYLCASSLAGGGAAYGYTFGSGTRLTVV.